This is a list of T cell receptor beta chains from one sample in a study of T cell responses to AZD1222 COVID-19 vaccine. Clones were read by immunoSEQ multiplex PCR, and TCRdb kept only the in-frame ones, dropping some. The data show 140,000 to 150,000 clones, with roughly 91% seen just once and approximately 2.1% held by the top ten. The sequenced sample was peripheral blood, obtained on day 0 of AZD1222 vaccination. The receptors were sampled from an adult in good health. Each CDR3 is given with its conserved first and last residue. The D gene is left open where the match is weak. Not every row has a clone size; where given, it reads once, few, many or a size class.

d_call cdr3_length j_call v_call clone_size cdr3_nt cdr3_aa
NA 9 TRBJ1-1 TRBV7-9 NA TGTGCCAGCAGCCCGGGAGCTTTCTTT CASSPGAFF
NA 16 TRBJ1-1 TRBV7-3 NA TGTGCCAGCAGCTTAAGCCGGCCAAACGGTAACACTGAAGCTTTCTTT CASSLSRPNGNTEAFF
NA 14 TRBJ1-5 TRBV25-1 NA TGTGCCAGCTCGGGGATAGGGACGGGTCAGCCCCAGCATTTT CASSGIGTGQPQHF
NA 13 TRBJ1-5 TRBV12-3/TRBV12-4 NA TGTGCCAGCAGTCCGTCCCCGCTGTCACCCCAGCATTTT CASSPSPLSPQHF
NA 14 TRBJ1-2 TRBV27 once TGTGCCAGCAGTTCCAACCCAGGGGACTATGGCTACACCTTC CASSSNPGDYGYTF
NA 16 TRBJ1-1 TRBV18 few TGTGCCAGCTCAACATCTACCGGGGCCCTGGGGACTGAAGCTTTCTTT CASSTSTGALGTEAFF
NA 14 TRBJ2-7 TRBV6-5 NA TGTGCCAGCAATACCGGGACTCGCCCATACGAGCAGTACTTC CASNTGTRPYEQYF
TRBD1 14 TRBJ1-1 TRBV5-4 NA TGTGCCAGCAGCCCTGGACAGGGGGCTACTGAAGCTTTCTTT CASSPGQGATEAFF
NA 14 TRBJ1-2 TRBV5-1 NA TGCGCCAGCAGCTTTGGGGGCGCGGACTATGGCTACACCTTC CASSFGGADYGYTF
NA 12 TRBJ2-5 TRBV29-1 NA TGCAGCGTTGAAGGGCGGCAAGAGACCCAGTACTTC CSVEGRQETQYF
NA 13 TRBJ1-1 TRBV4-2 once TGTGCCAGCAGCATCGGCGGGAACACTGAAGCTTTCTTT CASSIGGNTEAFF
TRBD2 16 TRBJ2-5 TRBV18 NA TGTGCCAGCTCACCACCCTCCAGCGGGGGGGCGAAGACCCAGTACTTC CASSPPSSGGAKTQYF
NA 15 TRBJ2-2 TRBV11-3 NA TGTGCCAGCAGCTCGCGGAGGGGGAACACCGGGGAGCTGTTTTTT CASSSRRGNTGELFF
TRBD2 16 TRBJ2-7 TRBV7-6 NA TGTGCCAGCAGCTTAGACGGGCTAGCGGGCCACTACGAGCAGTACTTC CASSLDGLAGHYEQYF
NA 11 TRBJ2-3 TRBV12-3/TRBV12-4 NA TGTGCCAGCAGTATAACAGATACGCAGTATTTT CASSITDTQYF
TRBD2 16 TRBJ2-7 TRBV7-9 many TGTGCCAGCAGCTTATCTCTAGCGGGGTCTATAAACGAGCAGTACTTC CASSLSLAGSINEQYF
NA 12 TRBJ2-7 TRBV12-3/TRBV12-4 NA TGTGCCAGCAGCCGCAGCTCCTACGAGCAGTACTTC CASSRSSYEQYF
NA 12 TRBJ1-2 TRBV29-1 NA TGCAGCGGGGGGGAGGAGGGCTATGGCTACACCTTC CSGGEEGYGYTF
NA 12 TRBJ1-1 TRBV6-5 NA TGTGCCGTCCGGGGGGTGTATACTGAAGCTTTCTTT CAVRGVYTEAFF
NA 16 TRBJ1-3 TRBV6-1 NA TGTGCCAGCAGTGACGGGCAGGCCCTCTCTGGAAACACCATATATTTT CASSDGQALSGNTIYF
TRBD2 16 TRBJ2-1 TRBV6-5 once TGTGCCAGCAGTTACAGGACTAGCGGGACTTACAATGAGCAGTTCTTC CASSYRTSGTYNEQFF
TRBD1 16 TRBJ2-3 TRBV2 NA TGTGCCAGCCCCCCAACGGGACAGGGCATTACAGATACGCAGTATTTT CASPPTGQGITDTQYF
NA 15 TRBJ1-5 TRBV2 NA TGTGCCAGCGAGGTAGAGGGGGGCAGGGATCAGCCCCAGCATTTT CASEVEGGRDQPQHF
NA 13 TRBJ1-2 TRBV6-5 NA TGTGCCAGCAGTTACGGGGCTAACTATGGCTACACCTTC CASSYGANYGYTF
NA 12 TRBJ1-5 TRBV19 NA TGTGCCAGTAGTCCGCGGGGGGGACCCCAGCATTTT CASSPRGGPQHF
NA 14 TRBJ2-2 TRBV24-1 NA TGTGCCCCTTCCGGACGGGGCCGGACCGGGGAGCTGTTTTTT CAPSGRGRTGELFF
TRBD2 15 TRBJ2-7 TRBV4-1 NA TGCGCCAGCAGCGCGGGGGGCGCCAGGAACTACGAGCAGTACTTC CASSAGGARNYEQYF